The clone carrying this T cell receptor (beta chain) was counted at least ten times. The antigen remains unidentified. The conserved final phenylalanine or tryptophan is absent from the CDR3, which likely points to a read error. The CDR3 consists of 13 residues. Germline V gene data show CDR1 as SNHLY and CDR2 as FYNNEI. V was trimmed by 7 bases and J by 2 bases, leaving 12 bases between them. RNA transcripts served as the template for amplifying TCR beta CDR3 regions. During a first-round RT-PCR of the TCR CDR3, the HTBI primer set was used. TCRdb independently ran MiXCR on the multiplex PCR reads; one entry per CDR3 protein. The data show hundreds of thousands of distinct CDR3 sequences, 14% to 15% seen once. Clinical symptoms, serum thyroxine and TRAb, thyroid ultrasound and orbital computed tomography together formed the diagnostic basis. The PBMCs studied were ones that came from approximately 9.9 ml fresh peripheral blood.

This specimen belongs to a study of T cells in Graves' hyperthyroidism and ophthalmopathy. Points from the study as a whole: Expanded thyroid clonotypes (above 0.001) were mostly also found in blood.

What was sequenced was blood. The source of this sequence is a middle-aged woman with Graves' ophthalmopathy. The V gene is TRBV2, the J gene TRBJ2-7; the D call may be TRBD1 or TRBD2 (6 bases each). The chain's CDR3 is CASKGGRTYEQYL. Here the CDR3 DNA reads TGTGCCAGCAAGGGGGGCCGGACCTACGAGCAGTACCTC.